This TCR beta chain was recovered during a study of CD8+ T cells in alopecia areata. Treatment here: oral pan-JAK inhibitor, 5-10 mg twice daily. The authors extracted RNA and reverse transcribed it into cDNA as the sequencing template. The data were produced by immunoSEQ multiplex PCR, yet TCRdb's version contains in-frame clones alone and is incomplete. The sample contains 150,000 to 200,000 clones, roughly 64% of which appear only once. The table lists this clone with a few counts. CDR3 length: 15 amino acids. Germline V gives CDR1 SGHTA, CDR2 FQGNSA. With 1 base clipped from V and 4 bases from J, the junction kept 6 bases outside the gene matches.

The chain uses TRBV7-2 and TRBJ1-2; 7 nucleotides line up with TRBD1. Sequenced here: CD8+ T cells sorted from blood, sampled at week 24, from a patient treated with tofacitinib. The sequence derives from a human donor with alopecia areata. CDR3 in amino acids: CASSLDRGWVYGYTF. The CDR3 DNA sequence: TGTGCCAGCAGCTTAGACAGGGGTTGGGTCTATGGCTACACCTTC. The whole variable domain, remainder taken from reference TRBV7-2 and TRBJ1-2, is GAGVSQSPSNKVTEKGKDVELRCDPISGHTALYWYRQSLGQGLEFLIYFQGNSAPDKSGLPSDRFSAERTGGSVSTLTIQRTQQEDSAVYLCASSLDRGWVYGYTFGSGTRLTVV.